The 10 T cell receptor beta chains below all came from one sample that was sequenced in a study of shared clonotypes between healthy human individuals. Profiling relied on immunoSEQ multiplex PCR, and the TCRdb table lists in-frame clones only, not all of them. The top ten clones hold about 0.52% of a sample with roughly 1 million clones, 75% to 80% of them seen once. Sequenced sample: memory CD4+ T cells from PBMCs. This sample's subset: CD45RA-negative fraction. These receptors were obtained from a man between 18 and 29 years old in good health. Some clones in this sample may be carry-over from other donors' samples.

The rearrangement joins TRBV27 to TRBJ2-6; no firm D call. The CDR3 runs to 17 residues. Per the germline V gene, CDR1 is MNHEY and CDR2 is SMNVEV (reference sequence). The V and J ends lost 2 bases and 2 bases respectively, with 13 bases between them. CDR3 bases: TGTGCCAGCAGTTTACGGCAATACACCGCTGGGGCCAACGTCCTGACTTTC. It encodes CASSLRQYTAGANVLTF.

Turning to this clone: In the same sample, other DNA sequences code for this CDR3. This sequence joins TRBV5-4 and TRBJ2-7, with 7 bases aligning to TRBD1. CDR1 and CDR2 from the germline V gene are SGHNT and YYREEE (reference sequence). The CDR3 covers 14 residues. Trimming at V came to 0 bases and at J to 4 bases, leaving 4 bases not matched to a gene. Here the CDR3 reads CASSLGQGVYEQYF. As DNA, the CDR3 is TGTGCCAGCAGCTTGGGGCAGGGGGTATACGAGCAGTACTTC.

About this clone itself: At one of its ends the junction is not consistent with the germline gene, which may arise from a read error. CDR3 region: CASSLEREAGSTIYF. The CDR3 bases are TGTGCCAGCAGCTTGGAGAGGGAGGCTGGAAGCACCATATATTTT. This sequence joins TRBV5-4 and TRBJ1-3; the D is unclear. CDR1 and CDR2 from the germline V gene are SGHNT and YYREEE (reference sequence). CDR3 length: 15 residues.

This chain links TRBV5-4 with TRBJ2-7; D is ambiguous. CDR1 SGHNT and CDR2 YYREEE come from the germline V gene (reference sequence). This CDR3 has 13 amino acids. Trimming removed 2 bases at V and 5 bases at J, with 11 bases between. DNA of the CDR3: TGTGCCAGCAGCTTAACGGAATACGACGAGCAGTACTTC. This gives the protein CASSLTEYDEQYF.

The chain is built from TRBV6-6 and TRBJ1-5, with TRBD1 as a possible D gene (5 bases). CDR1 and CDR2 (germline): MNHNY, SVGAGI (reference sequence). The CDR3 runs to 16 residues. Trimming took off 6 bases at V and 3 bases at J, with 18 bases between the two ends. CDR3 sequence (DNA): TGTGCCAGCAGACAAGTCGACAGCACCCCCAATCAGCCCCAGCATTTT. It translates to CASRQVDSTPNQPQHF.

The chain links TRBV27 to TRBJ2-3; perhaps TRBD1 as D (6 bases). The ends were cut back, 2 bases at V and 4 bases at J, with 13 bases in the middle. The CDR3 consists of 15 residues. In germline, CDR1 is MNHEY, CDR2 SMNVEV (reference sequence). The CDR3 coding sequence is TGTGCCAGCAGTTTAGACCCTTGGGGGCCAGATACGCAGTATTTT. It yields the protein CASSLDPWGPDTQYF.

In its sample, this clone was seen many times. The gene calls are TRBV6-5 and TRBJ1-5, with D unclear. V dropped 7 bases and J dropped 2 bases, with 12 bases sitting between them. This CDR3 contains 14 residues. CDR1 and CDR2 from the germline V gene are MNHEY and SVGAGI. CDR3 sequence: CASTSRFGNQPQHF. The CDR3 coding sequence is TGTGCCAGCACCTCAAGGTTTGGCAATCAGCCCCAGCATTTT.

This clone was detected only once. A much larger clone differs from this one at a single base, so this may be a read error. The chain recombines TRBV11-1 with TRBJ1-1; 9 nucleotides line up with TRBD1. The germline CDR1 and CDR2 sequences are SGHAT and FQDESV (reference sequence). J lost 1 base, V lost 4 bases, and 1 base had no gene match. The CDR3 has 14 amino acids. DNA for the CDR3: TGTGCCAGCAGCTCACAGGGGGCGAACACTGAAGCTTTCTTT. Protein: CASSSQGANTEAFF. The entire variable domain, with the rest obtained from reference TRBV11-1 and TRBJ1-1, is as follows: EAEVAQSPRYKITEKSQAVAFWCDPISGHATLYWYRQILGQGPELLVQFQDESVVDDSQLPKDRFSAERLKGVDSTLKIQPAELGDSAMYLCASSSQGANTEAFFGQGTRLTVV.

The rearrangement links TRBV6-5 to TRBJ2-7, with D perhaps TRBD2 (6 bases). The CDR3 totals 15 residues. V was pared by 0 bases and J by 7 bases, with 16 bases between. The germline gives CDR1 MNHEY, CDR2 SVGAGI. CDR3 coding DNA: TGTGCCAGCAGTTACTCTCCTAGCGAGCTGAGGGAGCAGTACTTC. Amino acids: CASSYSPSELREQYF.

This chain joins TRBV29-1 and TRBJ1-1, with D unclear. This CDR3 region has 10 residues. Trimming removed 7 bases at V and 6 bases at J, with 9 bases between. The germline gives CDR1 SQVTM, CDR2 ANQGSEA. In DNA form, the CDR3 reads TGCAGCGCCGGGAGTGCTGAAGCTTTCTTT. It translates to CSAGSAEAFF.